This entry lists 14 T cell receptor beta chains sequenced from one sample in a study of Graves' ophthalmopathy and Graves' hyperthyroidism. Scientists amplified the TCR beta CDR3 regions from RNA transcripts. Second-round multiplex PCR followed a first-round RT-PCR using HTBI primers. Each CDR3 protein gets one entry after TCRdb re-called the multiplex PCR reads with MiXCR. Of around 1,200,000 distinct CDR3 sequences listed, 35% to 40% were seen once; the top ten hold roughly 11%. The sequenced material came from peripheral blood or thyroid tissue (not recorded which). These receptor sequences come from an adult man with Graves' hyperthyroidism.

The genes are TRBV10-3 and TRBJ2-2; 7 nucleotides align to TRBD1. The length of the CDR3 is 14 residues. Per germline, CDR1 ENHRY and CDR2 SYGVKD. V trimming: 6 bases; J trimming: 3 bases; junction bases outside the gene matches: 4. As DNA, the CDR3 is TGTGCCATCAGCTCCGGGACAGACACCGGGGAGCTGTTTTTT. Protein sequence: CAISSGTDTGELFF.

This clonotype was recorded once. The gene calls are TRBV10-3 and TRBJ2-7; D is possibly TRBD2 (6 bases). This CDR3 is 15 amino acids long. Germline V gene data show CDR1 as ENHRY and CDR2 as SYGVKD. The V and J ends lost 0 bases and 2 bases respectively, with 11 bases between them. CDR3 bases: TGTGCCATCAGTGAGTCGACGGCTAGCGCCTACGAGCAGTACTTC. This translates into CAISESTASAYEQYF.

The chain joins TRBV9 to TRBJ2-5; TRBD1 might be the D (7 bases). V lost 4 bases to trimming and J lost 3 bases, with 13 bases between them. Germline V gene lookup returns CDR1 SGDLS and CDR2 YYNGEE. This CDR3 contains 14 residues. CDR3 sequence reads: CASSNGRGEETQYF. The CDR3 DNA reads as TGTGCCAGCAGCAATGGCAGGGGGGAAGAGACCCAGTACTTC.

There are many counts of this clonotype. This chain connects TRBV29-1 to TRBJ1-2; D gene ambiguous. The CDR3 runs to 13 residues. Trimming removed 1 base from V and 3 bases from J, with 9 bases in between. The V gene's germline CDR1 is SQVTM and CDR2 ANQGSEA. The CDR3 loop is CSVEGGQYYGYTF. The CDR3 DNA reads TGCAGCGTTGAAGGCGGGCAGTACTATGGCTACACCTTC.

This rearrangement joins TRBV27 to TRBJ1-6; a possible D gene is TRBD1 (6 bases). The germline V gene encodes CDR1 MNHEY and CDR2 SMNVEV (reference sequence). This CDR3 contains 14 residues. The V end was cut by 3 bases, the J end by 9 bases, with 12 bases between. The DNA of the CDR3 is TGTGCCAGCAGTTTGCTGGGGGCAAGTTCACCCCTCCACTTT. Protein sequence: CASSLLGASSPLHF.

In this sample, this clonotype turned up many times. The chain links TRBV9 to TRBJ2-5, with unresolved D. CDR3 length equals 13 residues. V lost 2 bases, J lost 4 bases, and 9 bases lay in between. Per the germline V gene, CDR1 is SGDLS and CDR2 is YYNGEE. Here the CDR3 DNA reads TGTGCCAGCAGCGTCCCCCCGGGAGAGACCCAGTACTTC. Translated: CASSVPPGETQYF.

The chain combines TRBV25-1 with TRBJ1-4, with 7 bases lining up with TRBD1. The CDR3 totals 15 residues. The ends lost 3 bases at V and 7 bases at J; junction bases unmatched: 8. Per the germline V gene, CDR1 is MGHDK and CDR2 is SYGVNS. In DNA form, the CDR3 reads TGTGCCAGCAGTGACCTAACACAGGGGTCTGAAAAACTGTTTTTT. Encoded protein: CASSDLTQGSEKLFF. Variable domain in full (rest from reference TRBV25-1 and TRBJ1-4): EADIYQTPRYLVIGTGKKITLECSQTMGHDKMYWYQQDPGMELHLIHYSYGVNSTEKGDLSSESTVSRIRTEHFPLTLESARPSHTSQYLCASSDLTQGSEKLFFGSGTQLSVL.

The CDR3 coding sequence is TGCAGCGTGGAACAGGGGCAGGGTCATGGCTACACCTTC. It yields the protein CSVEQGQGHGYTF. The chain is built from TRBV29-1 and TRBJ1-2; 7 nucleotides agree with TRBD1. The CDR3 length is 13 residues. Germline-derived CDR1 and CDR2 are SQVTM and ANQGSEA. Losses at the gene ends were 6 bases for V and 6 bases for J; bases not matched to a gene: 10.

The chain is built from TRBV2 and TRBJ2-3; TRBD1 matches at 10 bases. The CDR3 runs 16 residues. Germline assignment: CDR1 SNHLY and CDR2 FYNNEI. Trimming removed 6 bases from V and 5 bases from J; junction bases left unmatched: 11. In DNA, the CDR3 is TGTGCCAGCAGGACCCGACAGGGGGCTTTTGGAGATACGCAGTATTTT. Its protein is CASRTRQGAFGDTQYF.

This clonotype came up many times. The chain joins TRBV10-3 to TRBJ2-5; weak D call: TRBD1 (7 bases). The V end was cut by 6 bases, the J end by 2 bases, with 10 bases between. The CDR3 covers 13 residues. Germline CDR1 is ENHRY and CDR2 is SYGVKD. The CDR3 sequence is CAIRAGGQETQYF. The CDR3 bases are TGTGCCATCAGGGCAGGGGGGCAAGAGACCCAGTACTTC.

The V gene is TRBV25-1, the J gene TRBJ2-5; 8 nucleotides agree with TRBD1. CDR1 is MGHDK and CDR2 is SYGVNS in the germline V gene. This CDR3 has 14 residues. Germline trimming cut 7 bases from V and 3 bases from J; bases unmatched to any gene: 7. This CDR3 reads CASKDRANEETQYF. The CDR3 DNA sequence: TGTGCCAGCAAGGACAGGGCTAACGAAGAGACCCAGTACTTC.

This clonotype was detected ten times or more. The chain links TRBV20-1 to TRBJ1-5; D may be TRBD1 (5 bases). Germline values: CDR1 DFQATT, CDR2 SNEGSKA (reference sequence). Trimming removed 1 base from V and 7 bases from J, with 20 bases in between. The CDR3 totals 16 residues. This CDR3 reads CSARGGSRAASQPQHF. CDR3 sequence (DNA): TGCAGTGCTAGAGGGGGGTCTAGGGCCGCTTCACAGCCCCAGCATTTT.

This clonotype was detected only a few times. The V and J genes are TRBV7-2 and TRBJ2-5; 12 nucleotides agree with TRBD1. The V and J ends lost 2 bases and 5 bases, in that order; junction bases with no gene match: 6. Germline CDR1 is SGHTA and CDR2 is FQGNSA. The CDR3 is 16 amino acids. CDR3 coding DNA: TGTGCCAGCAGCTTAACCGGGACAGGGGGCCGCGAGACCCAGTACTTC. It encodes CASSLTGTGGRETQYF.

This clonotype was recorded many times. V is TRBV7-9 and J is TRBJ2-2; D call uncertain. The CDR3 is 15 residues long. In germline, CDR1 is SEHNR, CDR2 FQNEAQ (reference sequence). Deletions cut 2 bases from V and 1 base from J, with 8 bases between. In DNA, the CDR3 is TGTGCCAGCAGCTTATTCATCGGGAACACCGGGGAGCTGTTTTTT. Translated: CASSLFIGNTGELFF.